The 15 T cell receptor beta chains listed next were all sequenced from one sample in a study of blood T cell repertoires in COVID-19. Using immunoSEQ multiplex PCR, the repertoire was profiled, and TCRdb retains in-frame clones only, with some absent. The repertoire holds approximately 210,000 clones, 88% seen once, with approximately 1.8% in the top ten. Specimen: peripheral blood. These receptor sequences come from a man between 65 and 79 years old with acute or convalescent COVID-19.

This clone was seen a single time. This chain connects TRBV25-1 to TRBJ1-2, with D perhaps TRBD1 (6 bases). This CDR3 region has 14 residues. The germline V gene has CDR1 MGHDK and CDR2 SYGVNS. V lost 6 bases, J lost 8 bases, and 19 bases lay in between. CDR3 residues: CASRSTGIGVGYTF. CDR3 nucleotides: TGTGCCAGCAGATCTACAGGGATCGGCGTCGGCTACACCTTC.

This rearrangement joins TRBV12-3 or TRBV12-4 to TRBJ2-7; D possibly corresponds to TRBD2 (5 bases). The CDR3 runs 13 residues. Trimming took off 4 bases at V and 6 bases at J, with 13 bases between the two ends. For the CDR3, the DNA is TGTGCCAGCAGTTCGGGAAACTTACCCGAGCAGTACTTC. Amino acid sequence: CASSSGNLPEQYF.

CDR3 in amino acids: CASSVQGAREEQYF. The CDR3 coding sequence is TGTGCCAGCAGCGTTCAGGGGGCTAGGGAAGAGCAGTACTTC. The chain has TRBV9 and TRBJ2-7; 8 bases line up with TRBD1. Germline trimming cut 2 bases from V and 7 bases from J; bases unmatched to any gene: 8. Germline loops: CDR1 SGDLS, CDR2 YYNGEE. This CDR3 contains 14 residues.

This chain links TRBV5-8 with TRBJ1-6; possibly TRBD1 for D (5 bases). CDR1 and CDR2 (germline): SGHTS, YDEGEE. CDR3 length: 12 amino acids. V was shortened by 4 bases and J by 14 bases, with 13 bases between the two germline ends. The CDR3 region has the DNA TGTGCCAGCAGCATCCAGGGTCCCACCCTCCACTTT. Protein sequence: CASSIQGPTLHF.

The rearrangement joins TRBV4-2 to TRBJ2-7, with TRBD2 matching 9 bases. CDR3 length equals 16 residues. Germline CDR1 reads LGHNA; CDR2 reads YNFKEQ. The trim removed 1 base at V and 0 bases at J, leaving 4 bases unmatched. The CDR3 spells CASSQGYSGSSYEQYF. DNA of the CDR3: TGTGCCAGCAGCCAAGGTTATAGCGGGAGCTCCTACGAGCAGTACTTC.

The gene calls are TRBV28 and TRBJ2-5; D might be TRBD2 (6 bases). Trimming cost V 3 bases and J 5 bases, with 19 bases left between them. This CDR3 has 16 amino acids. CDR1 and CDR2 (germline): MDHEN, SYDVKM. The CDR3 sequence is CASSFIHVGGLETQYF. As DNA, the CDR3 is TGTGCCAGCAGTTTCATCCACGTTGGAGGGCTCGAGACCCAGTACTTC. The full variable domain, its missing parts supplied by reference TRBV28 and TRBJ2-5, is DVKVTQSSRYLVKRTGEKVFLECVQDMDHENMFWYRQDPGLGLRLIYFSYDVKMKEKGDIPEGYSVSREKKERFSLILESASTNQTSMYLCASSFIHVGGLETQYFGPGTRLLVL.

This chain joins TRBV5-1 and TRBJ2-7; 11 nucleotides align to TRBD2. The germline CDR1 and CDR2 sequences are SGHRS and YFSETQ. The CDR3 is 15 residues long. V gave up 4 bases and J gave up 3 bases; unmatched junction bases: 6. CDR3 amino acids: CASSLTSGSSYEQYF. As DNA, the CDR3 is TGCGCCAGCAGCCTCACTAGCGGGAGCAGCTACGAGCAGTACTTC.

The V gene is TRBV18, the J gene TRBJ1-2; no definite D call. The CDR3 runs 12 residues. CDR1 and CDR2 (germline): KGHSH, LQKENI. Trimming pared 5 bases from V and 2 bases from J, leaving 6 bases between. CDR3 amino acids: CASSELNYGYTF. The CDR3, as DNA: TGTGCCAGCTCAGAACTCAACTATGGCTACACCTTC.

J is TRBJ2-5 and V is TRBV19, with D possibly matching TRBD2 (5 bases). Germline CDR1 is LNHDA and CDR2 is SQIVND (reference sequence). V was shortened by 2 bases and J by 7 bases, with 14 bases between the two germline ends. The CDR3 sequence is 14 residues long. The DNA of the CDR3 is TGTGCCAGTAGTATACTGTCCGGAGAGGGGACCCAGTACTTC. Translation: CASSILSGEGTQYF.

The V and J genes are TRBV23-1 and TRBJ2-7; D may be TRBD1 (5 bases). TRBV23-1 belongs to the ORF category, with a function that is uncertain. The V and J ends lost 8 bases and 3 bases respectively, with 20 bases between them. The CDR3 runs 15 residues. The CDR3 DNA sequence: TGCGCCAGCGACCGGATGACAGTGCTGATCTACGAGCAGTACTTC. This sequence encodes CASDRMTVLIYEQYF.

The rearrangement uses TRBV28 and TRBJ1-2; D gene uncertain. This CDR3 has 12 amino acids. In germline, CDR1 is MDHEN, CDR2 SYDVKM. Trimming removed 3 bases at V and 2 bases at J, with 4 bases between. Here the CDR3 DNA reads TGTGCCAGCAGTTTCCCAAACTATGGCTACACCTTC. It codes for CASSFPNYGYTF.

This chain uses TRBV3-1 (or the pseudogene TRBV3-2) with TRBJ1-2, with a weak D call TRBD1 (5 bases). The CDR3 extends over 12 amino acids. The germline V gene has CDR1 LGHDT and CDR2 YNNKEL (reference sequence). V shed 11 bases and J shed 4 bases, with 14 bases lying between them. CDR3 in DNA: TGTGCCTGCCAGGGTGGGTCCTATGGCTACACCTTC. It codes for CACQGGSYGYTF.

The V and J genes are TRBV7-2 and TRBJ2-3; maybe TRBD1 (5 bases). The germline gives CDR1 SGHTA, CDR2 FQGNSA. The CDR3 has 13 residues. Trimming shortened V by 4 bases and J by 6 bases, and 11 bases separated the two germline ends. The DNA for the CDR3 is TGTGCCAGCAGCTGGGGCGCGCGCGATACGCAGTATTTT. It translates to CASSWGARDTQYF.

The rearrangement links TRBV2 to TRBJ1-5; D call uncertain. Germline-derived CDR1 and CDR2 are SNHLY and FYNNEI. Trimming shortened V by 0 bases and J by 1 base, and 7 bases separated the two germline ends. The CDR3 covers 15 residues. CDR3 sequence reads: CASSEAAGSNQPQHF. CDR3 DNA: TGTGCCAGCAGTGAAGCGGCGGGAAGCAATCAGCCCCAGCATTTT. The full variable domain, rest sourced from reference TRBV2 and TRBJ1-5, is EPEVTQTPSHQVTQMGQEVILRCVPISNHLYFYWYRQILGQKVEFLVSFYNNEISEKSEIFDDQFSVERPDGSNFTLKIRSTKLEDSAMYFCASSEAAGSNQPQHFGDGTRLSIL.

The chain carries TRBV15 and TRBJ1-2; 7 nucleotides match TRBD1. The CDR3 totals 15 residues. The V and J ends lost 0 bases and 4 bases, in that order; junction bases with no gene match: 5. The V gene's germline CDR1 is LNHNV and CDR2 YYDKDF (reference sequence). CDR3 sequence: CATSRDQGGSYGYTF. The CDR3 bases are TGTGCCACCAGCAGAGATCAAGGGGGCAGCTATGGCTACACCTTC.